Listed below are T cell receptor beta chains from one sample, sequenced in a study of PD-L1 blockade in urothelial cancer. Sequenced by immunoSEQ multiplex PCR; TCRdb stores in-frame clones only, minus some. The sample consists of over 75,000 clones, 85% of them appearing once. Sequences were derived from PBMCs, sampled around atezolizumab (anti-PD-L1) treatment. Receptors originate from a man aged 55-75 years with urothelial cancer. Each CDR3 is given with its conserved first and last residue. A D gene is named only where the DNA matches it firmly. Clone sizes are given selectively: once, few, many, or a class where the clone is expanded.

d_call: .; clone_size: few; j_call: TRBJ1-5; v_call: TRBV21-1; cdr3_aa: CASSNGPRQGGQPQHF; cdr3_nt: TGTGCCAGCAGCAACGGGCCCCGACAGGGTGGGCAGCCCCAGCATTTT
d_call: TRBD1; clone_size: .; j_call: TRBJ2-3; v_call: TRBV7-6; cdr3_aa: CASSLGRGRLLSWDTQYF; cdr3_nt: TGTGCCAGCAGTTTGGGCAGGGGGCGGCTTCTCTCCTGGGATACGCAGTATTTT
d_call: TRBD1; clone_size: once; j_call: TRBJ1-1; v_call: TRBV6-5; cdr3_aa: CASRRTGGDKAFF; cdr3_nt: TGTGCCAGCAGGCGGACAGGGGGAGATAAAGCTTTCTTT
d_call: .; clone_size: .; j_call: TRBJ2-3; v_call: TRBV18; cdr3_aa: CASSRSGFGADTQYF; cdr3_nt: TGTGCCAGCTCCCGGAGCGGATTTGGCGCAGATACGCAGTATTTT
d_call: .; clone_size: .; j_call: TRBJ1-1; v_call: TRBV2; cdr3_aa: CASRRDSNTEAFF; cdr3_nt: TGTGCCAGCAGGAGGGACTCGAACACTGAAGCTTTCTTT
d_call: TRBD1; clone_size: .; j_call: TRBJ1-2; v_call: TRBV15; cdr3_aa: CATSTTGQGSNYGYTF; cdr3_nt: TGTGCCACCAGCACTACGGGACAGGGATCTAACTATGGCTACACCTTC
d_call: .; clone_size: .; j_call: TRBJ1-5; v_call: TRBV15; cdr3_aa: CATRRGLSNQPQHF; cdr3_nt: TGTGCCACCCGGCGGGGGTTAAGCAATCAGCCCCAGCATTTT
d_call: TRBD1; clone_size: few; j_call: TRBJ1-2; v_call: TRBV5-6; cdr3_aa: CASSLEQGEGYTF; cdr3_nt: TGTGCCAGCAGCTTGGAACAGGGGGAGGGCTACACCTTC
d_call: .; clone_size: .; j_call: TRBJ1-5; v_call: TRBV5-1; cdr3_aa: CASSPQGGSNQPQHF; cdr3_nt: TGCGCCAGCAGCCCTCAAGGGGGTAGCAATCAGCCCCAGCATTTT
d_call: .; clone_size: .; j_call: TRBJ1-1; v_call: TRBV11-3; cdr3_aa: CASSFQENTEAFF; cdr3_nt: TGTGCCAGCAGCTTTCAGGAGAACACTGAAGCTTTCTTT
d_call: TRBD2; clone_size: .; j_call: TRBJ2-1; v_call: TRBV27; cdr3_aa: CASSSTVLAGWNEQFF; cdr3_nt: TGTGCCAGCAGTTCGACAGTCCTAGCGGGATGGAATGAGCAGTTCTTC
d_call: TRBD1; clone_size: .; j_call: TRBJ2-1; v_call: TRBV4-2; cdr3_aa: CASSQNRGEQFF; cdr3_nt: TGTGCCAGCAGCCAAAACAGGGGTGAGCAGTTCTTC
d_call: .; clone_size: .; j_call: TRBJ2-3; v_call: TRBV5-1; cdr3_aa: CASSLDVGGASDTQYF; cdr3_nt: TGCGCCAGCAGCTTAGACGTGGGGGGGGCGTCAGATACGCAGTATTTT
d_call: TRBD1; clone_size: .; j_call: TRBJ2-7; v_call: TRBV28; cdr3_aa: CASSFGGQGYF; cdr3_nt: TGTGCCAGCAGTTTCGGGGGACAGGGGTACTTC
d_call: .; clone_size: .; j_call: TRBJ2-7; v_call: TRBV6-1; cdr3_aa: CASSIREPYEQYF; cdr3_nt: TGTGCCAGCAGTATCCGTGAGCCCTACGAGCAGTACTTC
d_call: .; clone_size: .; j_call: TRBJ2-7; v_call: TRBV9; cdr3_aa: CASSATGLAGEQYF; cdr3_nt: TGTGCCAGCAGCGCCACAGGGTTGGCGGGCGAGCAGTACTTC
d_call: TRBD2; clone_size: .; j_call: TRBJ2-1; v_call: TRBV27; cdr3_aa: CASSPASGRALYNEQFF; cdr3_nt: TGTGCCAGCAGTCCAGCTAGCGGGAGGGCCCTTTACAATGAGCAGTTCTTC
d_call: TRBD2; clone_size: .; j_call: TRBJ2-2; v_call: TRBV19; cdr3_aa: CASSNVAGVAGELFF; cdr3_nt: TGTGCCAGTAGCAACGTAGCGGGAGTGGCCGGGGAGCTGTTTTTT
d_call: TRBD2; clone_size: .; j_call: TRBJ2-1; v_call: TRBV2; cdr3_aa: CASGRGGSYNEQFF; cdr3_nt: TGTGCCAGCGGGCGGGGGGGCTCCTACAATGAGCAGTTCTTC
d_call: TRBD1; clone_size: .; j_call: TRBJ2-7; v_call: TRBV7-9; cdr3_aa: CASSSVSRGLYEQYF; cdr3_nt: TGTGCCAGCAGCTCCGTTTCCAGGGGGCTCTACGAGCAGTACTTC
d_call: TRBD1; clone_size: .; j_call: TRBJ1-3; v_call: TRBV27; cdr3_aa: CATHRTGGGNTIYF; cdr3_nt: TGTGCCACCCACCGGACAGGGGGTGGAAACACCATATATTTT
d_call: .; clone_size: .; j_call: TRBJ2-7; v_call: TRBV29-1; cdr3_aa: CSVSPSSTYEQYF; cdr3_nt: TGCAGCGTTTCTCCTAGCTCGACCTACGAGCAGTACTTC
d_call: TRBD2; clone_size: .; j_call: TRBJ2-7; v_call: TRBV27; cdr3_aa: CASSLGLARQYEQYF; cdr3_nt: TGTGCCAGCAGTTTAGGACTAGCGAGACAGTACGAGCAGTACTTC
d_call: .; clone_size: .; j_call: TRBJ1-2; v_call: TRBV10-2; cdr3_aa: CASSEFGGDGYTF; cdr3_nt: TGCGCCAGCAGTGAGTTCGGGGGGGATGGCTACACCTTC
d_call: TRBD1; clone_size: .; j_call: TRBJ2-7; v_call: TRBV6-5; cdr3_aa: CASSQDRTYEQYF; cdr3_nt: TGTGCCAGCAGCCAGGACAGGACCTACGAGCAGTACTTC
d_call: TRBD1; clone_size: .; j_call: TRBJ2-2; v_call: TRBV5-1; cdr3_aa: CASGTRGYSDTGELFF; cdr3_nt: TGCGCCAGCGGCACCAGGGGGTATTCTGACACCGGGGAGCTGTTTTTT
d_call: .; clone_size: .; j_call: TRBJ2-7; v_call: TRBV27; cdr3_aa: CASSFSAGPYEQYF; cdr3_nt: TGTGCCAGCAGTTTTAGTGCGGGACCATACGAGCAGTACTTC
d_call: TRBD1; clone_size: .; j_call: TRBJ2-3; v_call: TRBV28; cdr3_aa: CASWGQGWNGTDTQYF; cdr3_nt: TGTGCCAGTTGGGGACAGGGGTGGAACGGCACAGATACGCAGTATTTT
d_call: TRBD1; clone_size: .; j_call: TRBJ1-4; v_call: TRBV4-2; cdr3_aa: CASSARDRGLPTNEKLFF; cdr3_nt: TGTGCCAGCAGCGCCCGGGACAGGGGTCTACCAACTAATGAAAAACTGTTTTTT
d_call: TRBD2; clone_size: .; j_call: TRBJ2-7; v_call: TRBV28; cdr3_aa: CASSPFRASGTSEQYF; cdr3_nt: TGTGCCAGCAGCCCCTTTCGGGCTAGCGGAACGTCCGAGCAGTACTTC
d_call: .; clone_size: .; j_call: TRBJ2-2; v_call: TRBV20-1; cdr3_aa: CSASERLELFF; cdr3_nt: TGCAGTGCTAGTGAGAGGTTGGAGCTGTTTTTT
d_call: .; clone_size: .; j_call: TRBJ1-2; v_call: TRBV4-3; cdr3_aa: CASSQDRGLANYGYTF; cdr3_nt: TGCGCCAGCAGCCAAGATCGAGGATTAGCTAACTATGGCTACACCTTC
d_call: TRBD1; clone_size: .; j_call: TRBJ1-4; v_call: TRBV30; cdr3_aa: CAWSETGAGEKLFF; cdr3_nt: TGTGCCTGGAGCGAGACAGGGGCGGGTGAAAAACTGTTTTTT